These 30 T cell receptor beta chains originate from one sample sequenced in a study of cytomegalovirus exposure and HLA in healthy donors. Primers included in the PCR were 60 Vbeta and 13 Jbeta primers. TCRdb's table, derived via immunoSEQ multiplex PCR, lists solely in-frame clones and lacks some. Here the sample spans some 180,000 clones, just under 80% being singletons. Sequencing input: PBMCs. All receptors come from a woman under 40 in good health and CMV-seronegative.

V and J are TRBV14 and TRBJ2-3; a weak D match, TRBD2 (5 bases). This CDR3 has 15 residues. With 5 bases removed from V and 7 bases from J, the gap between germline ends came to 19 bases. In germline, CDR1 is SGHDN, CDR2 FVKESK. The CDR3 nucleotides are TGTGCCAGCAGCTCCCAAACCACTAGTTCCTATACGCAGTATTTT. It translates to CASSSQTTSSYTQYF.

The DNA of the CDR3 is TGTGCCTTCTCCCGGAGCTCCTACAATGAGCAGTTCTTC. This sequence encodes CAFSRSSYNEQFF. This chain links TRBV30 with TRBJ2-1; D gene unclear. Germline V gene lookup returns CDR1 GTSNPN and CDR2 SVGIG (reference sequence). V lost 7 bases and J lost 0, with 10 bases in between. The CDR3 runs to 13 residues.

The chain is built from TRBV2 and TRBJ2-7, with D perhaps TRBD2 (5 bases). Trimming shortened V by 7 bases and J by 2 bases, and 21 bases separated the two germline ends. The germline V gene has CDR1 SNHLY and CDR2 FYNNEI. The CDR3 extends over 16 amino acids. CDR3 region: CASNPGGLARPYEQYF. DNA of the CDR3: TGTGCCAGCAACCCAGGAGGTCTAGCACGTCCCTACGAGCAGTACTTC. The full variable domain, its missing parts supplied by reference TRBV2 and TRBJ2-7, is EPEVTQTPSHQVTQMGQEVILRCVPISNHLYFYWYRQILGQKVEFLVSFYNNEISEKSEIFDDQFSVERPDGSNFTLKIRSTKLEDSAMYFCASNPGGLARPYEQYFGPGTRLTVT.

The chain employs TRBV27 and TRBJ1-3; tentatively, D is TRBD1 (6 bases). Germline V gene data show CDR1 as MNHEY and CDR2 as SMNVEV (reference sequence). There are 15 residues in the CDR3. V was clipped by 6 bases and J by 0 bases, with 12 bases between them. Here the CDR3 reads CASRYTGYSGNTIYF. The CDR3 nucleotides read TGTGCCAGCAGGTATACAGGGTACTCTGGAAACACCATATATTTT.

V gene TRBV5-1 combines with J gene TRBJ1-1, with 8 bases matching TRBD1. The CDR3 spans 16 residues. In germline, CDR1 is SGHRS, CDR2 YFSETQ. V lost 2 bases, J lost 2 bases, and 8 bases stayed unmatched. The CDR3 loop reads CASSFSTGALNTEAFF. The CDR3, as DNA: TGCGCCAGCAGCTTTTCGACAGGGGCCCTTAACACTGAAGCTTTCTTT.

The V and J genes are TRBV7-9 and TRBJ1-1, with 7 bases aligning to TRBD1. V lost 1 base and J lost 1; bases outside the gene matches: 6. The CDR3 contains 16 residues. In germline, CDR1 is SEHNR, CDR2 FQNEAQ (reference sequence). For the CDR3, the DNA is TGTGCCAGCAGCTTAGGGAAGGGGGCAGCGAACACTGAAGCTTTCTTT. Its protein is CASSLGKGAANTEAFF. The full variable domain, with the rest looked up from reference TRBV7-9 and TRBJ1-1, is DTGVSQNPRHKITKRGQNVTFRCDPISEHNRLYWYRQTLGQGPEFLTYFQNEAQLEKSRLLSDRFSAERPKGSFSTLEIQRTEQGDSAMYLCASSLGKGAANTEAFFGQGTRLTVV.

The chain uses TRBV7-6 and TRBJ2-3; the match to TRBD2 covers 7 bases. Germline V gene lookup returns CDR1 SGHVS and CDR2 FNYEAQ. The V segment lost 4 bases and the J segment 3 bases; nucleotides outside the gene matches: 10. This CDR3 is 16 amino acids long. CDR3 sequence (DNA): TGTGCCAGCAGCTCTAGCGGTAGCACGAGGACAGATACGCAGTATTTT. This encodes CASSSSGSTRTDTQYF.

V and J are TRBV4-2 and TRBJ2-1, with 14 bases fitting TRBD2. Germline V gene data show CDR1 as LGHNA and CDR2 as YNFKEQ. V gave up 4 bases and J gave up 5 bases; unmatched junction bases: 16. CDR3 length: 20 amino acids. CDR3 sequence: CASSLPGGLAGGRTNNEQFF. In DNA form, the CDR3 reads TGTGCCAGCAGCCTCCCGGGAGGACTAGCGGGGGGCCGAACTAACAATGAGCAGTTCTTC.

The gene calls are TRBV5-1 and TRBJ2-7; TRBD2 is a possible D gene (6 bases). There are 15 residues in the CDR3. Germline V gene lookup returns CDR1 SGHRS and CDR2 YFSETQ. V was trimmed by 4 bases and J by 0 bases, leaving 14 bases between them. The CDR3 sequence: CASSPQMTSSYEQYF. Here the CDR3 DNA reads TGCGCCAGCAGCCCCCAGATGACTAGCTCCTACGAGCAGTACTTC.

This chain links TRBV4-1 with TRBJ1-1; 9 bases align to TRBD1. The germline V gene encodes CDR1 MGHRA and CDR2 YSYEKL. This CDR3 has 16 residues. Trimming cost V 0 bases and J 7 bases; bases outside gene matches: 9. CDR3 coding DNA: TGCGCCAGCAGCCAAGATTTTGGACAGGGGAGGAATGAAGCTTTCTTT. Its protein product is CASSQDFGQGRNEAFF.

The rearrangement links TRBV19 to TRBJ1-1; D remains unclear. V was shortened by 1 base and J by 5 bases, with 5 bases between the two germline ends. The CDR3 consists of 12 residues. Germline V lookup: CDR1 LNHDA, CDR2 SQIVND (reference sequence). The CDR3 reads CASSIAGTEAFF. DNA of the CDR3: TGTGCCAGTAGTATAGCGGGGACTGAAGCTTTCTTT.

The chain uses TRBV6-5 and TRBJ2-7; 8 bases line up with TRBD2. There are 15 residues in the CDR3. Per germline, CDR1 MNHEY and CDR2 SVGAGI. Trimming cost V 6 bases and J 7 bases; bases outside gene matches: 14. The CDR3 nucleotides are TGTGCCAGCAGCTTTGAGGGCGGGGGGCCTAGGGAGCAGTACTTC. Its protein product is CASSFEGGGPREQYF.

The chain has TRBV15 and TRBJ1-2, with D tentatively TRBD1 (6 bases). Germline CDR1 is LNHNV and CDR2 is YYDKDF (reference sequence). V was clipped by 2 bases and J by 4 bases, with 8 bases between them. This CDR3 spans 13 amino acids. DNA for the CDR3: TGTGCCACCAGCAGACTACAGGGCTATGGCTACACCTTC. Translating gives CATSRLQGYGYTF.

This chain joins TRBV6-1 and TRBJ1-2; 9 nucleotides line up with TRBD1. The germline gives CDR1 MNHNS, CDR2 SASEGT. The CDR3 loop spans 14 amino acids. Trimming removed 6 bases from V and 7 bases from J; junction bases left unmatched: 9. The DNA for the CDR3 is TGTGCCAGCAGAAACACAGGGGGCCACGGTGGCTACACCTTC. It codes for CASRNTGGHGGYTF.

This sequence joins TRBV19 and TRBJ2-7, with D maybe TRBD1 (6 bases). The CDR3 length is 15 residues. Trimming cost V 5 bases and J 0 bases, with 14 bases left between them. Germline CDR1 is LNHDA and CDR2 is SQIVND (reference sequence). The CDR3 loop reads CASSGRQGSSYEQYF. CDR3 DNA: TGTGCCAGTAGTGGAAGGCAGGGGAGCTCCTACGAGCAGTACTTC. Variable domain in full (rest from reference TRBV19 and TRBJ2-7): DGGITQSPKYLFRKEGQNVTLSCEQNLNHDAMYWYRQDPGQGLRLIYYSQIVNDFQKGDIAEGYSVSREKKESFPLTVTSAQKNPTAFYLCASSGRQGSSYEQYFGPGTRLTVT.

The V call is TRBV5-1, the J call TRBJ2-7; 7 bases align to TRBD1. The V gene end was trimmed by 3 bases and the J gene end by 1 base; junction bases not matched to a gene: 7. There are 15 residues in the CDR3. Germline loops: CDR1 SGHRS, CDR2 YFSETQ. The DNA for the CDR3 is TGCGCCAGCAGCTCCCCGGACAGGCATTCCTACGAGCAGTACTTC. It is translated as CASSSPDRHSYEQYF.

J is TRBJ2-3 and V is TRBV2; 14 positions agree with TRBD2. The J segment lost 7 bases and the V segment lost 6 bases, leaving 6 bases of the junction unmatched. Per the germline V gene, CDR1 is SNHLY and CDR2 is FYNNEI. CDR3 length equals 15 residues. The chain's CDR3 is CASRGTSGGGNTQYF. The CDR3 nucleotides are TGTGCCAGCAGGGGGACTAGCGGGGGAGGGAATACGCAGTATTTT. Variable domain in full (rest from reference TRBV2 and TRBJ2-3): EPEVTQTPSHQVTQMGQEVILRCVPISNHLYFYWYRQILGQKVEFLVSFYNNEISEKSEIFDDQFSVERPDGSNFTLKIRSTKLEDSAMYFCASRGTSGGGNTQYFGPGTRLTVL.

CDR3 DNA sequence: TGCAGCGTTGATACGGGGAACTATGGCTACACCTTC. Protein product: CSVDTGNYGYTF. The V and J genes are TRBV29-1 and TRBJ1-2; D unresolved. The CDR3 extends over 12 amino acids. V lost 3 bases, J lost 2 bases, and 7 bases lay in between. Germline assignment: CDR1 SQVTM and CDR2 ANQGSEA.

The V call is TRBV7-2, the J call TRBJ1-1, with unresolved D. The CDR3 has 13 amino acids. Trimming cost V 5 bases and J 1 base, with 8 bases left between them. Germline lookup yields CDR1 SGHTA and CDR2 FQGNSA. The CDR3 region has the DNA TGTGCCAGCAGCCGTCTCTGGAACACTGAAGCTTTCTTT. Its translation is CASSRLWNTEAFF.

This rearrangement joins TRBV27 to TRBJ2-7; D not certain. The CDR3 runs 17 residues. From germline, CDR1 is MNHEY and CDR2 SMNVEV (reference sequence). V was trimmed by 3 bases and J by 0 bases, leaving 18 bases between them. The DNA of the CDR3 is TGTGCCAGCAGTTTTCTCATGCCCGCAGGTTCCTCCTACGAGCAGTACTTC. This translates into CASSFLMPAGSSYEQYF.

The genes are TRBV5-4 and TRBJ1-4, with D possibly matching TRBD1 (6 bases). This CDR3 has 15 amino acids. The V gene lost 0 bases and the J gene lost 4 bases, with 10 bases spanning the gap. Germline V CDR1 and CDR2: SGHNT, YYREEE (reference sequence). The CDR3 spells CASSLEAGVNEKLFF. The CDR3, as DNA: TGTGCCAGCAGCTTGGAGGCAGGGGTTAATGAAAAACTGTTTTTT.

The J gene is TRBJ1-2, the V gene TRBV4-2; D gene unclear. Trimming pared 2 bases from V and 4 bases from J, leaving 8 bases between. The length of the CDR3 is 13 residues. CDR1 and CDR2 (germline): LGHNA, YNFKEQ. The chain's CDR3 is CASSQIAFYGYTF. The CDR3 DNA sequence: TGTGCCAGCAGCCAAATAGCCTTCTATGGCTACACCTTC.

The sample holds one count of this clone. The V gene is TRBV4-2, the J gene TRBJ2-3; TRBD2 matches 9 bases. The CDR3 covers 18 residues. V lost 0 bases and J lost 6; bases outside the gene matches: 13. The germline V gene has CDR1 LGHNA and CDR2 YNFKEQ. The DNA of the CDR3 is TGTGCCAGCAGCCAAGATCTGGTGACTAGCGGAGGTTTGGATACGCAGTATTTT. Encoded protein: CASSQDLVTSGGLDTQYF.

This clone was seen just once. The genes are TRBV11-2 and TRBJ1-1; possibly TRBD1 for D (5 bases). The germline V gene has CDR1 SGHAT and CDR2 FQNNGV. V was shortened by 5 bases and J by 1 base, with 11 bases between the two germline ends. The CDR3 length is 14 residues. CDR3: CASSIGHSNTEAFF. In DNA form, the CDR3 reads TGTGCCAGCAGCATCGGACATTCGAACACTGAAGCTTTCTTT.

The chain uses TRBV18 and TRBJ2-3; TRBD2 agrees at 8 bases. The length of the CDR3 is 15 residues. Germline V lookup: CDR1 KGHSH, CDR2 LQKENI. J lost 2 bases, V lost 3 bases, and 4 bases had no gene match. Here the CDR3 DNA reads TGTGCCAGCTCACCCAGCGGGGGCCACACAGATACGCAGTATTTT. It encodes CASSPSGGHTDTQYF. The variable domain in full, with the rest retrieved from reference TRBV18 and TRBJ2-3, is NAGVMQNPRHLVRRRGQEARLRCSPMKGHSHVYWYRQLPEEGLKFMVYLQKENIIDESGMPKERFSAEFPKEGPSILRIQQVVRGDSAAYFCASSPSGGHTDTQYFGPGTRLTVL.

The CDR3, as DNA: TGTGCCAGCAGTGAGTTTCAGGGCGGCGGGGCACAAGAGACCCAGTACTTC. It yields the protein CASSEFQGGGAQETQYF. The chain joins TRBV2 to TRBJ2-5, with D maybe TRBD2 (6 bases). Germline V gene sequence: CDR1 SNHLY, CDR2 FYNNEI. Trimming shortened V by 3 bases and J by 2 bases, and 19 bases separated the two germline ends. This CDR3 is built from 17 residues.

V and J are TRBV6-1 and TRBJ2-7; TRBD1 matches 10 bases. The ends lost 4 bases at V and 7 bases at J; junction bases unmatched: 7. Germline lookup yields CDR1 MNHNS and CDR2 SASEGT. The CDR3 has 14 amino acids. The CDR3 DNA reads as TGTGCCAGCAGTGCGACAGGGGGCCCTAGAGAGCAGTACTTC. Translated: CASSATGGPREQYF.

This clone has more than one count but fewer than ten. The genes are TRBV19 and TRBJ2-6; 8 bases agree with TRBD1. Germline lookup yields CDR1 LNHDA and CDR2 SQIVND (reference sequence). This CDR3 is built from 18 residues. The V segment lost 8 bases and the J segment 0 bases; nucleotides outside the gene matches: 12. CDR3 coding DNA: TGTGCCAGTTCCAAGCTGGGACAGGTGGGCTCTGGGGCCAACGTCCTGACTTTC. Amino acid sequence: CASSKLGQVGSGANVLTF.

V is TRBV5-1 and J is TRBJ1-4, with D unclear. Between the trimmed V and J ends, which lost 3 bases and 6 bases, there was a span of 15 bases. The CDR3 extends over 15 amino acids. Germline V gene data show CDR1 as SGHRS and CDR2 as YFSETQ. CDR3 in amino acids: CASSSDGEVDEKLFF. The CDR3 DNA reads as TGCGCCAGCAGCTCGGACGGGGAAGTGGATGAAAAACTGTTTTTT.

The genes are TRBV19 and TRBJ1-5; 9 positions agree with TRBD1. Looked up from germline, CDR1 is LNHDA and CDR2 is SQIVND (reference sequence). The CDR3 has 17 amino acids. Germline trimming cut 5 bases from V and 4 bases from J; bases unmatched to any gene: 12. The CDR3 DNA is TGTGCCAGTAGTCCGCACCGCGGACAGGGGACGAATCAGCCCCAGCATTTT. Translated: CASSPHRGQGTNQPQHF. Looking up the rest from reference TRBV19 and TRBJ1-5 gives the full variable domain: DGGITQSPKYLFRKEGQNVTLSCEQNLNHDAMYWYRQDPGQGLRLIYYSQIVNDFQKGDIAEGYSVSREKKESFPLTVTSAQKNPTAFYLCASSPHRGQGTNQPQHFGDGTRLSIL.